Shown below are 27 T cell receptor beta chains from a single sample sequenced in a study of CD8+ T cells in alopecia areata. After isolation, RNA underwent reverse transcription to generate cDNA as the sequencing template. The repertoire was sequenced with immunoSEQ multiplex PCR; TCRdb's copy has only in-frame clones and lacks some. This table has some 220,000 clones, about three fifths appearing once. Treatment meaning: oral pan-JAK inhibitor, 5-10 mg twice daily. The source was CD4+ T cells sorted from blood, collected at week 4, from a patient treated with tofacitinib. The receptors come from a human donor with alopecia areata.

The chain uses TRBV11-2 and TRBJ2-2; D gene ambiguous. The CDR3 extends over 16 amino acids. The V end was cut by 4 bases, the J end by 0 bases, with 12 bases between. CDR1 and CDR2 (germline): SGHAT, FQNNGV. The CDR3 DNA reads TGTGCCAGCAGCTATAACCGGGCGGCGAACACCGGGGAGCTGTTTTTT. Translation: CASSYNRAANTGELFF.

This clone was seen more than once but under ten times. Within the sample, other DNA sequences also encode this same CDR3. This sequence joins TRBV5-1 and TRBJ2-3; tentatively, D is TRBD1 (5 bases). Per the germline V gene, CDR1 is SGHRS and CDR2 is YFSETQ. With 1 base removed from V and 2 bases from J, the gap between germline ends came to 11 bases. The CDR3 is 15 amino acids. The CDR3: CASSLRGTSTDTQYF. The CDR3 DNA is TGCGCCAGCAGCTTGAGGGGAACCTCCACAGATACGCAGTATTTT.

The V call is TRBV2, the J call TRBJ2-5; 7 nucleotides match TRBD2. Germline values: CDR1 SNHLY, CDR2 FYNNEI. With V trimmed by 4 bases and J by 5 bases, 1 base remained unmatched. The CDR3 is 12 amino acids. The CDR3 bases are TGTGCCAGCAGTGCCGGGGGGGAGACCCAGTACTTC. Amino acid sequence: CASSAGGETQYF. Complete variable domain (other parts from reference TRBV2 and TRBJ2-5): EPEVTQTPSHQVTQMGQEVILRCVPISNHLYFYWYRQILGQKVEFLVSFYNNEISEKSEIFDDQFSVERPDGSNFTLKIRSTKLEDSAMYFCASSAGGETQYFGPGTRLLVL.

The chain joins TRBV5-4 to TRBJ2-2, with 13 bases fitting TRBD2. V dropped 3 bases and J dropped 3; count of bases not matched to a gene: 5. This CDR3 has 17 residues. Germline values: CDR1 SGHNT, CDR2 YYREEE (reference sequence). CDR3 sequence reads: CASSSGLAGADTGELFF. In nucleotides, the CDR3 is TGTGCCAGCAGCTCCGGACTAGCGGGGGCAGACACCGGGGAGCTGTTTTTT.

This clone was seen more than once but under ten times. This chain connects TRBV6-5 to TRBJ2-3; perhaps TRBD2 as D (6 bases). Germline V gene sequence: CDR1 MNHEY, CDR2 SVGAGI. The CDR3 has 16 residues. V shed 3 bases and J shed 3 bases, with 16 bases lying between them. CDR3 sequence: CASSYEAGRLTDTQYF. The CDR3 DNA reads as TGTGCCAGCAGTTATGAGGCAGGGAGGCTTACAGATACGCAGTATTTT.

This clone came up a few times. As DNA, the CDR3 is TGCAGCCCCCGACAGACCCTATACGAGCAGTACTTC. Its protein product is CSPRQTLYEQYF. The chain uses TRBV29-1 and TRBJ2-7; D possibly corresponds to TRBD1 (5 bases). This CDR3 comprises 12 residues. Per germline, CDR1 SQVTM and CDR2 ANQGSEA. The V and J ends lost 8 bases and 4 bases respectively, with 15 bases between them.

This clone came up a few times. The chain has TRBV27 and TRBJ2-2; D possibly corresponds to TRBD2 (5 bases). This CDR3 has 12 amino acids. The germline gives CDR1 MNHEY, CDR2 SMNVEV (reference sequence). The V end lost 6 bases, the J end lost 6 bases, and 8 bases lay between the germline ends. The CDR3 reads CASRRVPGELFF. In DNA, the CDR3 is TGTGCCAGCAGGAGGGTCCCCGGGGAGCTGTTTTTT.

The chain carries TRBV30 and TRBJ2-7; 9 nucleotides agree with TRBD1. The germline V gene has CDR1 GTSNPN and CDR2 SVGIG (reference sequence). Germline trimming cut 1 base from V and 3 bases from J; bases unmatched to any gene: 4. The CDR3 runs to 14 residues. Here the CDR3 DNA reads TGTGCCTGGAGTGGGAGACAGGGGGGCTACGAGCAGTACTTC. Translation gives CAWSGRQGGYEQYF.

This clone showed up just a few times. The V gene is TRBV29-1, the J gene TRBJ2-3; 10 bases align to TRBD2. Germline assignment: CDR1 SQVTM and CDR2 ANQGSEA. V lost 5 bases, J lost 4 bases, and 9 bases stayed unmatched. This CDR3 is 15 amino acids long. The CDR3 DNA is TGCAGCGTTCCCCCAACTAGCGGGGAGCCAGATACGCAGTATTTT. Residues: CSVPPTSGEPDTQYF.

V is TRBV4-1 and J is TRBJ2-1; D is unclear. Germline V gene sequence: CDR1 MGHRA, CDR2 YSYEKL. The CDR3 is made up of 12 amino acids. Trimming shortened V by 4 bases and J by 4 bases, and 5 bases separated the two germline ends. The CDR3 DNA reads as TGCGCCAGCAGCCCCAGGTACAATGAGCAGTTCTTC. Encoded protein: CASSPRYNEQFF.

This clone showed up just once. The chain combines TRBV15 with TRBJ2-2; D is possibly TRBD1 or TRBD2 (6 bases each). Per germline, CDR1 LNHNV and CDR2 YYDKDF (reference sequence). V was cut by 8 bases and J by 0 bases, with 13 bases left in between. CDR3 length equals 15 residues. CDR3 amino acids: CATEVGGSNTGELFF. CDR3 DNA sequence: TGTGCCACCGAAGTCGGGGGCTCGAACACCGGGGAGCTGTTTTTT.

There are a few counts of this clone. The chain has TRBV7-2 and TRBJ2-1, with 7 bases matching TRBD2. CDR1 is SGHTA and CDR2 is FQGNSA in the germline V gene. Trimming took 4 bases from V and 3 from J; bases not matched to a gene: 9. CDR3 length: 16 amino acids. The CDR3 coding sequence is TGTGCCAGCAGCTCCACGGCTCCGGGAGGCTACAATGAGCAGTTCTTC. It yields the protein CASSSTAPGGYNEQFF.

V is TRBV29-1 and J is TRBJ2-5; D is perhaps TRBD1 (6 bases). The CDR3 consists of 14 residues. V lost 4 bases, J lost 5 bases, and 17 bases lay in between. The germline gives CDR1 SQVTM, CDR2 ANQGSEA. The CDR3 DNA reads as TGCAGCGTTGTACAAACAGGGAGTGGGGAGACCCAGTACTTC. This codes for CSVVQTGSGETQYF. The whole variable domain, filled in from reference TRBV29-1 and TRBJ2-5, reads SAVISQKPSRDICQRGTSLTIQCQVDSQVTMMFWYRQQPGQSLTLIATANQGSEATYESGFVIDKFPISRPNLTFSTLTVSNMSPEDSSIYLCSVVQTGSGETQYFGPGTRLLVL.

The V call is TRBV6-1, the J call TRBJ1-5, with TRBD1 matching over 9 bases. This CDR3 has 15 amino acids. The germline V gene has CDR1 MNHNS and CDR2 SASEGT. V dropped 5 bases and J dropped 6; count of bases not matched to a gene: 8. The CDR3: CASSPWDREGQPQHF. The CDR3 nucleotides are TGTGCCAGCAGTCCGTGGGACAGGGAAGGTCAGCCCCAGCATTTT.

A few counts support this clone. As DNA, the CDR3 is TGTGCCAGCATTACGGACAGGGACCCCTACAATGAGCAGTTCTTC. Its protein product is CASITDRDPYNEQFF. The gene calls are TRBV2 and TRBJ2-1; 8 nucleotides agree with TRBD1. The CDR3 totals 15 residues. V shed 7 bases and J 2 bases; nucleotides not matched to a gene: 7. Per the germline V gene, CDR1 is SNHLY and CDR2 is FYNNEI.

Written as DNA, the CDR3 is TGTGCCAGCAGTGTAGGAACGCAGTATTTT. Encoded protein: CASSVGTQYF. The genes are TRBV2 and TRBJ2-3; D is unclear. Trimming removed 4 bases at V and 9 bases at J, with 5 bases between. The CDR3 is made up of 10 amino acids. Germline values: CDR1 SNHLY, CDR2 FYNNEI.

The chain employs TRBV7-2 and TRBJ1-5, with D unresolved. The V and J ends lost 4 bases and 1 base respectively, with 5 bases between them. CDR1 is SGHTA and CDR2 is FQGNSA in the germline V gene. The CDR3 has 13 amino acids. Here the CDR3 reads CASSSWSNQPQHF. The CDR3 DNA is TGTGCCAGCAGCTCTTGGAGCAATCAGCCCCAGCATTTT.

The V and J genes are TRBV5-6 and TRBJ2-1; D not resolved. CDR1 and CDR2 (germline): SGHDT, YYEEEE. The CDR3 sequence is 11 residues long. Trimming took 1 base from V and 10 from J, leaving 6 bases between them. CDR3 protein: CASSLYSEQFF. DNA of the CDR3: TGTGCCAGCAGCTTGTACAGCGAGCAGTTCTTC.

CDR3 region: CASSRGQEAFF. Here the CDR3 DNA reads TGTGCCAGCAGCCGCGGACAAGAAGCTTTCTTT. The chain employs TRBV7-9 and TRBJ1-1, with D tentatively TRBD1 (5 bases). This CDR3 has 11 amino acids. Deletions cut 5 bases from V and 8 bases from J, with 9 bases between. Germline CDR1 SEHNR, CDR2 FQNEAQ (reference sequence).

The genes are TRBV4-3 and TRBJ2-1, with 8 bases lining up with TRBD2. V gave up 1 base and J gave up 7 bases; unmatched junction bases: 9. This CDR3 has 16 amino acids. The germline gives CDR1 LGHNA, CDR2 YSLEER. The DNA for the CDR3 is TGCGCCAGCAGCCAAGCGGTTAGCGGGGTTAGAAATGAGCAGTTCTTC. Its translation: CASSQAVSGVRNEQFF.

This clone has more than one count but fewer than ten. This rearrangement joins TRBV29-1 to TRBJ1-2, with 9 bases matching TRBD1. Germline CDR1 and CDR2: SQVTM and ANQGSEA. This CDR3 has 13 amino acids. V was clipped by 3 bases and J by 7 bases; unmatched bases: 6. The CDR3, as DNA: TGCAGCGTTGATATCGGGACAGGGACTGGCTACACCTTC. Protein: CSVDIGTGTGYTF.

By share of the sample, this clone is medium-sized. The chain uses TRBV4-3 and TRBJ2-5, with a possible D match to TRBD2 (6 bases). CDR3 length: 13 amino acids. CDR1 LGHNA and CDR2 YSLEER come from the germline V gene. Trimming removed 4 bases from V and 3 bases from J, with 9 bases in between. CDR3 amino acids: CASSLRLEETQYF. The CDR3 DNA reads TGCGCCAGCAGCCTACGACTAGAAGAGACCCAGTACTTC.

The chain combines TRBV7-9 with TRBJ2-1; D is tentatively TRBD1 or TRBD2 (8 bases each). Trimming removed 4 bases at V and 10 bases at J, with 23 bases between. The CDR3 runs to 16 residues. CDR1 and CDR2 (germline): SEHNR, FQNEAQ (reference sequence). CDR3 nucleotide sequence: TGTGCCAGCAGCTCATTAGGGACTAGGAGGACAGGGGAGCAGTTCTTC. As protein: CASSSLGTRRTGEQFF.

CDR3 sequence reads: CASSLGTGAGETQYF. CDR3 sequence (DNA): TGTGCCAGCAGCCTCGGGACAGGGGCAGGAGAGACCCAGTACTTC. The chain combines TRBV11-2 with TRBJ2-5; TRBD1 matches at 10 bases. V lost 5 bases, J lost 4 bases, and 7 bases stayed unmatched. Germline assignment: CDR1 SGHAT and CDR2 FQNNGV. CDR3 length: 15 residues.

The table lists this clone with a count of one. V and J are TRBV7-2 and TRBJ2-1; 11 bases are a match to TRBD2. Losses at the gene ends were 5 bases for V and 2 bases for J; bases not matched to a gene: 8. Germline assignment: CDR1 SGHTA and CDR2 FQGNSA. The CDR3 has 17 residues. DNA for the CDR3: TGTGCCAGCAGCAAGTACTTTAGCGGGGGGGCCTACAATGAGCAGTTCTTC. This codes for CASSKYFSGGAYNEQFF.

V gene TRBV30 combines with J gene TRBJ1-1; D uncertain. V was clipped by 0 bases and J by 8 bases, with 7 bases between them. The CDR3 length is 11 residues. Germline CDR1 GTSNPN, CDR2 SVGIG (reference sequence). In nucleotides, the CDR3 is TGTGCCTGGAGTGTTCACAGCGAAGCTTTCTTT. The encoded protein is CAWSVHSEAFF.

The chain links TRBV15 to TRBJ2-7; D is uncertain. There are 12 residues in the CDR3. CDR1 and CDR2 (germline): LNHNV, YYDKDF (reference sequence). V lost 5 bases and J 3 bases, leaving 8 bases between the germline ends. The CDR3 loop reads CATSSDHYEQYF. CDR3 DNA: TGTGCCACCAGCTCCGACCACTACGAGCAGTACTTC.